These T cell receptor beta chains were read from a single sample in a study of blood T cell repertoires in COVID-19. Profiled with immunoSEQ multiplex PCR; TCRdb holds only in-frame clones, not every one. This sample has some 240,000 clones, with 65% to 90% found just once. Sequencing input: peripheral blood. Receptors were obtained from a woman aged 40 to 55 who had recovered from COVID-19. The CDR3 runs from the conserved cysteine through the conserved F or W. Fields, in order: D gene, clone size, V gene, J gene, CDR3 protein, CDR3 DNA. A D gene is named only where the DNA matches it firmly. For some rows the clone size is stated as once, few or many, or as a class when expanded; others skip it.

-	-	TRBV3-1/TRBV3-2	TRBJ1-5	CASSQTTGMVQPQHF	TGTGCCAGCAGCCAAACAACGGGTATGGTGCAGCCCCAGCATTTT
-	-	TRBV9	TRBJ2-7	CASSVGGSKVYEQYF	TGTGCCAGCAGCGTAGGGGGCAGTAAGGTATACGAGCAGTACTTC
-	-	TRBV18	TRBJ2-1	CASSTDSYNEQFF	TGTGCCAGCTCAACCGACAGTTACAATGAGCAGTTCTTC
-	-	TRBV2	TRBJ1-6	CASGALRSYNSPLHF	TGTGCCAGCGGGGCCCTTAGGTCCTATAATTCACCCCTCCACTTT
-	-	TRBV10-3	TRBJ2-3	CAISVGSGAVTDTQYF	TGTGCCATCAGTGTTGGTAGCGGTGCCGTCACAGATACGCAGTATTTT
TRBD1	-	TRBV6-5	TRBJ1-1	CASSLQGIETEAFF	TGTGCCAGCAGTTTACAGGGGATCGAGACTGAAGCTTTCTTT
TRBD2	-	TRBV7-2	TRBJ2-3	CASSQTSGVTDTQYF	TGTGCCAGCAGCCAAACTAGCGGGGTAACAGATACGCAGTATTTT
TRBD2	-	TRBV2	TRBJ2-3	CASSDRGAGGPASTDTQYF	TGTGCCAGCAGTGACCGGGGGGCGGGGGGTCCCGCTAGCACAGATACGCAGTATTTT
TRBD1	-	TRBV5-4	TRBJ1-4	CASSQDGTAATNEKLFF	TGTGCCAGCAGCCAGGATGGGACAGCAGCAACTAATGAAAAACTGTTTTTT
TRBD1	few	TRBV5-6	TRBJ2-7	CASSLEGWTGVYEQYF	TGTGCCAGCAGCTTGGAGGGCTGGACAGGAGTATACGAGCAGTACTTC
-	-	TRBV29-1	TRBJ1-1	CSGSTAGGNTEAFF	TGCAGCGGATCGACCGCGGGTGGGAACACTGAAGCTTTCTTT
TRBD1	once	TRBV10-3	TRBJ2-7	CAITDRERSYEQYF	TGTGCCATCACCGACAGGGAACGCTCCTACGAGCAGTACTTC
TRBD1	-	TRBV4-1	TRBJ1-5	CASSPIFQGDQPQHF	TGCGCCAGCAGCCCCATATTCCAGGGGGACCAGCCCCAGCATTTT
-	-	TRBV18	TRBJ1-1	CASSLYRDWVNTEAFF	TGTGCCAGCTCACTATACCGGGACTGGGTAAATACTGAAGCTTTCTTT
-	-	TRBV7-2	TRBJ2-4	CASSFSTGYYKNIQYF	TGTGCCAGCAGCTTTTCGACAGGTTATTACAAAAACATTCAGTACTTC
TRBD1	-	TRBV19	TRBJ2-7	CASSWSGTGGYEQYF	TGTGCCAGTAGTTGGAGCGGGACAGGGGGCTACGAGCAGTACTTC
TRBD1	-	TRBV7-2	TRBJ2-1	CASSLQGQAHEQFF	TGTGCCAGCAGCCTGCAGGGACAGGCCCATGAGCAGTTCTTC